This entry is about one T cell receptor beta chain. Its cognate antigen is unknown. The sample originates from a study of human CD8 memory T cell subsets. Early memory CD8+ T cells that were CCR7+ PD-1+ TIGIT+ and had exhausted-like traits were the TPEX cells. Study-wide points: The overlap between stem-like memory and precursor exhausted T cell repertoires was minimal.

Germline V gene sequence: CDR1 LGHDT, CDR2 YNNKEL (reference sequence). This CDR3 contains 14 residues. TCR beta was sequenced from UMI-tagged 5' RACE libraries. Each CDR3 protein gets one entry in TCRdb, which reprocessed the 5' RACE reads and gives no DNA. The sample holds roughly 10,000 distinct CDR3 sequences. The rearrangement uses TRBV3-1 and TRBJ2-7. The receptor comes from a human donor in good health. Material for sequencing was CD8+ T cells from PBMCs. The CDR3 sequence: CASSQGLAAYEQYF.